The clone carrying this T cell receptor beta chain was picked up one time. With 8 bases clipped from V and 2 bases from J, the junction kept 16 bases outside the gene matches. The CDR3 runs 17 residues. Germline CDR1 and CDR2: SGHVS and FNYEAQ. The sample is drawn from a study of blood T cell repertoires in COVID-19. Background on the study: Sources were T cells, B-cell-depleted T cells, or PBMCs; the material itself was cDNA or gDNA.

Authors' data handling: Reference gene primer amplification in the assay estimated nucleated cell counts. The protocol was immunoSEQ multiplex PCR, while the TCRdb copy is restricted to in-frame clones and leaves out a portion. V and J calls and clone size are as listed in that table; D and trimming were resolved from the DNA. The table records nearly 200,000 clones, approximately 91% of them present only once. This clonotype was sampled from a middle-aged woman who had recovered from COVID-19. Sequenced input: peripheral blood. This chain links TRBV7-6 with TRBJ2-3; 7 bases line up with TRBD1. The CDR3 DNA sequence: TGTGCCAGCTCTGGCCAACTACCGGGACAGCCCACAGATACGCAGTATTTT. The encoded protein is CASSGQLPGQPTDTQYF.